Each of the 11 T cell receptor beta chains below was sequenced from the same sample in a study of early T cells in non-severe SARS-CoV-2 infection. TCRdb redid the calling of the 5' RACE reads with MiXCR, one entry per CDR3 protein. This table has 40,000 to 60,000 distinct CDR3 sequences, less than 7.5% appearing once. Material: whole blood, obtained at baseline. All receptors come from an adult who was a healthcare worker with PCR-confirmed SARS-CoV-2 infection or an uninfected control (not recorded which).

This clonotype was counted ten times or more. The chain uses TRBV11-2 and TRBJ2-4, with D perhaps matching TRBD2 (6 bases). V was cut by 4 bases and J by 0 bases, with 10 bases left in between. The CDR3 length is 15 residues. Germline V gene lookup returns CDR1 SGHAT and CDR2 FQNNGV. DNA for the CDR3: TGTGCCAGCAGCTCTACGGAGGGAGCCAAAAACATTCAGTACTTC. Amino acids: CASSSTEGAKNIQYF.

The chain has TRBV4-3 and TRBJ1-5, with unresolved D. The CDR3 runs 13 residues. Trimming cost V 0 bases and J 6 bases, with 6 bases left between them. Germline CDR1 LGHNA, CDR2 YSLEER. CDR3 in DNA: TGCGCCAGCAGCCAAGATAGAACTCAGCCCCAGCATTTT. Encoded protein: CASSQDRTQPQHF.

This clonotype was seen a handful of times. The chain recombines TRBV13 with TRBJ2-5, with D possibly matching TRBD2 (6 bases). V shed 5 bases and J shed 6 bases, with 22 bases lying between them. Per the germline V gene, CDR1 is PRHDT and CDR2 is FYEKMQ (reference sequence). The CDR3 is 16 amino acids. This CDR3 reads CASSPQLGTAGKTQYF. The CDR3 nucleotides are TGTGCCAGCAGCCCCCAGCTAGGGACGGCGGGGAAGACCCAGTACTTC.

This clonotype was recorded many times. The chain has TRBV7-8 and TRBJ1-2, with D perhaps matching TRBD1 (6 bases). Trimming removed 5 bases from V and 0 bases from J, with 13 bases in between. The CDR3 is 15 residues long. CDR1 and CDR2 from the germline V gene are SGHVS and FQNEAQ. CDR3 sequence: CASSPRTEPNYGYTF. The CDR3 nucleotides are TGTGCCAGCAGCCCCCGGACAGAACCTAACTATGGCTACACCTTC.

This clonotype was detected ten times or more. The gene calls are TRBV7-2 and TRBJ2-1, with D perhaps matching TRBD2 (6 bases). V shed 5 bases and J shed 9 bases, with 17 bases lying between them. Germline loops: CDR1 SGHTA, CDR2 FQGNSA. This CDR3 region has 14 residues. In DNA form, the CDR3 reads TGTGCCAGCAGCCAACAGACCGGGAGAGCTGAGCAGTTCTTC. Residues: CASSQQTGRAEQFF.

This clonotype showed up just a few times. The CDR3 DNA sequence: TGTGCCAGCAGTTACGGGACGGTGCCCTACGAGCAGTACTTC. Its protein product is CASSYGTVPYEQYF. The rearrangement links TRBV6-2 or TRBV6-3 to TRBJ2-7; tentatively, D is TRBD1 or TRBD2 (5 bases each). V was pared by 2 bases and J by 2 bases, with 10 bases between. The CDR3 is 14 amino acids. Germline lookup yields CDR1 MNHEY and CDR2 SVGEGT.

The rearrangement links TRBV2 to TRBJ2-7; the D gene is possibly TRBD1 (5 bases). With 3 bases removed from V and 6 bases from J, the gap between germline ends came to 12 bases. CDR1 and CDR2 from the germline V gene are SNHLY and FYNNEI. This CDR3 is 13 amino acids long. The CDR3 coding sequence is TGTGCCAGCAGTGAGACAGCCTCGGCCGAGCAGTACTTC. Its protein product is CASSETASAEQYF.

This clonotype was counted only a few times. The V gene is TRBV4-3, the J gene TRBJ2-3; 8 nucleotides match TRBD2. The J segment lost 8 bases and the V segment lost 0 bases, leaving 13 bases of the junction unmatched. This CDR3 has 17 residues. CDR1 and CDR2 from the germline V gene are LGHNA and YSLEER. The chain's CDR3 is CASSQDVRAGGLATQYF. CDR3 sequence (DNA): TGCGCCAGCAGCCAAGACGTCCGGGCGGGGGGACTTGCTACGCAGTATTTT.

This chain uses TRBV6-2 or TRBV6-3 with TRBJ2-7; 7 positions agree with TRBD1. Germline assignment: CDR1 MNHEY and CDR2 SVGEGT. V trimming: 4 bases; J trimming: 6 bases; junction bases outside the gene matches: 9. The CDR3 runs 14 residues. CDR3: CASSWDSSFGEQYF. The CDR3 coding sequence is TGTGCCAGCAGTTGGGACAGCTCTTTTGGCGAGCAGTACTTC.

This clonotype was recorded at least ten times. The V call is TRBV7-2, the J call TRBJ2-3; 8 bases are shared with TRBD2. This CDR3 is 19 amino acids long. Germline lookup yields CDR1 SGHTA and CDR2 FQGNSA. With 2 bases clipped from V and 1 base from J, the junction kept 14 bases outside the gene matches. CDR3: CASSLYSTIAGSRTDTQYF. CDR3 sequence (DNA): TGTGCCAGCAGCTTATACTCCACTATAGCGGGGTCCCGCACAGATACGCAGTATTTT.

This clonotype was counted many times. The CDR3 loop is CASRQGNTIYF. The DNA of the CDR3 is TGTGCCAGCAGGCAAGGAAACACCATATATTTT. This chain joins TRBV12-3 or TRBV12-4 and TRBJ1-3; D is unresolved. The CDR3 is 11 residues long. The V end was cut by 6 bases, the J end by 4 bases, with 4 bases between.